This TCR beta chain was sequenced during a study of T cells in Graves' hyperthyroidism and ophthalmopathy. Overall study: At initial diagnosis, before any treatment had begun, peripheral blood was obtained.

The CDR3 has 13 amino acids. V was trimmed by 2 bases and J by 4 bases, leaving 8 bases between them. CDR1 and CDR2 from the germline V gene are SGHAT and FQNNGV. This clonotype was observed many times. Antigen unknown. RNA transcripts were the template for amplifying TCR beta CDR3 regions. The HTBI primer set drove a first-round RT-PCR of the TCR CDR3. MiXCR, run by TCRdb on the multiplex PCR reads, gives a single entry per CDR3 protein. The sample has approximately 490,000 distinct CDR3 sequences, around a fifth seen once. General study findings and limits: Most clonotypes that expanded in the thyroid above 0.001 also showed up in blood.

The specimen was blood. The TCR was taken from an older woman with Graves' ophthalmopathy. V gene TRBV11-2 combines with J gene TRBJ1-1, with D perhaps TRBD1 (5 bases). CDR3 sequence: CASSLMQGTEAFF. CDR3 bases: TGTGCCAGCAGCTTAATGCAGGGCACTGAAGCTTTCTTT.